A selection of T cell receptor beta chains follows, all from one sample in a study of cytomegalovirus exposure and HLA in healthy donors. The assay was immunoSEQ multiplex PCR, and TCRdb's table has in-frame clones only and misses some. The sample gives over 100,000 clones, 88% of which show up once; roughly 2.2% is in the top ten. The material sequenced was PBMCs. These TCRs come from a young woman in good health and CMV-seronegative. Both conserved end residues are part of each CDR3. D genes are given only for firm matches. A clone size is listed for some rows: how often the clone was seen (once, few, many), or a class if it is expanded.

D,J,V,size,DNA,CDR3
TRBD2,TRBJ2-7,TRBV7-8,-,TGTGCCAGCACCTCAGGAAGCGGGAGAGGGTCCTACGAGCAGTACTTC,CASTSGSGRGSYEQYF
TRBD1,TRBJ2-7,TRBV7-2,few,TGTGCCAGCAGCTTGGGGACAGGGGACGAGCAGTACTTC,CASSLGTGDEQYF
TRBD2,TRBJ2-2,TRBV6-4,once,TGTGCCAGCAGTGATACTAGCGGGGACACCGGGGAGCTGTTTTTT,CASSDTSGDTGELFF
TRBD1,TRBJ1-1,TRBV7-9,-,TGTGCCAGCAGCGCAGCAGGGGGCGGGAAAGCTTTCTTT,CASSAAGGGKAFF
TRBD1,TRBJ1-6,TRBV9,-,TGTGCCAGCAGCAGAGAGGGACAGGATTCACCCCTCCACTTT,CASSREGQDSPLHF
TRBD2,TRBJ2-1,TRBV5-6,-,TGTGCCAGCAGCTTAATGGCGGGGGGAAATGAGCAGTTCTTC,CASSLMAGGNEQFF
-,TRBJ2-5,TRBV7-2,-,TGTGCCAGCAGCTCCGCAGGAAGGCCTACGGAGACCCAGTACTTC,CASSSAGRPTETQYF
-,TRBJ1-4,TRBV5-5,-,TGTGCCAGCACCTACGGAGTCCTTGAAAAACTGTTTTTT,CASTYGVLEKLFF
TRBD2,TRBJ2-7,TRBV5-4,-,TGTGCCAGCAGCTTGAGACTAGCGGGGGGGGGTCTTTCCTACGAGCAGTACTTC,CASSLRLAGGGLSYEQYF
-,TRBJ2-3,TRBV4-3,once,TGCGCCAGCAGCCCGCAAGGTAACCTAGACACAGATACGCAGTATTTT,CASSPQGNLDTDTQYF
-,TRBJ1-1,TRBV27,few,TGTGCCAGCAGTCTGTCGGAGGCTGGTGAAGCTTTCTTT,CASSLSEAGEAFF
-,TRBJ2-3,TRBV6-9,-,TGTGCCAGCAGTTATTGGCCCCAGCGGGCGTGGTGTGGAGATACGCAGTATTTT,CASSYWPQRAWCGDTQYF
-,TRBJ1-3,TRBV18,-,TGTGCCAGCTCACCACCGTACGGGGAAGTGGGAAACACCATATATTTT,CASSPPYGEVGNTIYF
TRBD2,TRBJ2-5,TRBV5-1,-,TGCGCCAGCAGGGAGACTAGCAGAGAGACCCAGTACTTC,CASRETSRETQYF
-,TRBJ2-1,TRBV4-2,once,TGTGCCAGCAGCCAAGATCACGGGGTGGGTGAGCAGTTCTTC,CASSQDHGVGEQFF
TRBD1,TRBJ1-6,TRBV4-2,-,TGTGCCAGCAGCCAAGACATTTTAGGGACAGGAAAGTCACCCCTCCACTTT,CASSQDILGTGKSPLHF
-,TRBJ1-4,TRBV18,-,TGTGCCAGCTCACCACCGAGGCCTAGTGAAAAACTGTTTTTT,CASSPPRPSEKLFF
TRBD1,TRBJ2-1,TRBV4-1,-,TGCGCCAGCAGCCTACTGACAGGGATGGACAATGAGCAGTTCTTC,CASSLLTGMDNEQFF
-,TRBJ1-5,TRBV19,-,TGTGCCAGTAAGGTAGGGGCCAGCCCCAATCAGCCCCAGCATTTT,CASKVGASPNQPQHF
TRBD1,TRBJ1-4,TRBV5-4,-,TGTGCCACCTCCTACGGGGGGACAGGGACTAATGAAAAACTGTTTTTT,CATSYGGTGTNEKLFF
TRBD1,TRBJ1-1,TRBV28,-,TGTGCCAGCAGCCGGGGACAGTCAGAAGCTTTCTTT,CASSRGQSEAFF
TRBD1,TRBJ2-7,TRBV6-1,-,TGTGCCAGCAGGACCATGCTGACAGGGAACGAGCAGTACTTC,CASRTMLTGNEQYF
-,TRBJ1-2,TRBV7-9,-,TGTGCCAGCAGCTTACGCGACACCCCCAATGGCTACACCTTC,CASSLRDTPNGYTF
-,TRBJ2-7,TRBV5-6,-,TGTGCCAGCAGCTTCGGCGACAGCTCCTACGAGCAGTACTTC,CASSFGDSSYEQYF
-,TRBJ1-6,TRBV13,-,TGTGCCAGCAGCTCCCCCGGGGGGCTCGGTTCACCCCTCCACTTT,CASSSPGGLGSPLHF
TRBD2,TRBJ2-7,TRBV28,-,TGTGCCAGCAGTTCCGGACTAGCGGGAGCGCGAGAGCAGTACTTC,CASSSGLAGAREQYF
TRBD2,TRBJ2-1,TRBV9,-,TGTGCCAGCAGCGTAGGCGGGGGGTACTACAATGAGCAGTTCTTC,CASSVGGGYYNEQFF
TRBD1,TRBJ1-4,TRBV6-5,-,TGTGCCAGCAGTCTCAATTTCGGACAGGCCGAAAAACTGTTTTTT,CASSLNFGQAEKLFF
-,TRBJ2-7,TRBV28,-,TGTGCCAGTAAAACAGCTCTGCAGTTTATGTCCGACAGGTTCGGCTACGAGCAGTACTTC,CASKTALQFMSDRFGYEQYF
-,TRBJ2-3,TRBV5-6,-,TGTGCCAGCAGCCCTTTTTCAGCAGATACGCAGTATTTT,CASSPFSADTQYF
-,TRBJ2-7,TRBV28,once,TGTGCCAGCACCGAACAGGGACCGTACGAGCAGTACTTC,CASTEQGPYEQYF
TRBD2,TRBJ2-3,TRBV7-9,-,TGTGCCAGCAGCTCAGCGGGAGTGTCCCCAGATACGCAGTATTTT,CASSSAGVSPDTQYF
TRBD1,TRBJ2-7,TRBV28,-,TGTGCCAGCAGTTTCGAGTTTAGGGACAGGTCTTACGAGCAGTACTTC,CASSFEFRDRSYEQYF
-,TRBJ2-1,TRBV20-1,once,TGCAGTGCTAAAGCGTACAATGAGCAGTTCTTC,CSAKAYNEQFF
-,TRBJ2-7,TRBV7-2,-,TGTGCCAGCAGCTTTGGGGGCTGGTACGAGCAGTACTTC,CASSFGGWYEQYF
TRBD1,TRBJ2-3,TRBV2,-,TGTGCCACCAGAGGCGACAGGGCAGATACGCAGTATTTT,CATRGDRADTQYF
TRBD1,TRBJ2-7,TRBV18,-,TGTGCCACCTCGGACAGGGAATCCTACGAGCAGTACTTC,CATSDRESYEQYF
-,TRBJ2-1,TRBV7-9,-,TGTGCCAGCAGCTCGGTGAGAAATGAGCAGTTCTTC,CASSSVRNEQFF
TRBD1,TRBJ2-7,TRBV27,-,TGTGCCAGCAGTTTAGGGGGACAGCCCTACGAGCAGTACTTC,CASSLGGQPYEQYF
-,TRBJ2-7,TRBV11-2,-,TGTGCCAGCAGCTTAGGGACGGGAGAAATATACGAGCAGTACTTC,CASSLGTGEIYEQYF
-,TRBJ1-4,TRBV5-1,-,TGCGCCAGCAGCTTGGCACAGTTTGGCGAAAAACTGTTTTTT,CASSLAQFGEKLFF
-,TRBJ2-3,TRBV4-3,medium-sized,TGCGCCAGCAGCCAAGAGTCCCAGGCTCTCAGGACAGATACGCAGTATTTT,CASSQESQALRTDTQYF
-,TRBJ2-3,TRBV5-1,-,TGCGCCAGCAGCTTGGAACGGGGCACAGATACGCAGTATTTT,CASSLERGTDTQYF
TRBD2,TRBJ2-7,TRBV11-3,-,TGTGCCAGCAGCTTAGCCGGGGGGAGCTCCTACGAGCAGTACTTC,CASSLAGGSSYEQYF
-,TRBJ2-3,TRBV21-1,-,TGTGCCAGCAGCATCTTTATGGGACAGGAGTCGTCAGGCACAGATACGCAGTATTTT,CASSIFMGQESSGTDTQYF
-,TRBJ1-2,TRBV6-1,few,TGTGCCAGCAGTGAAATCTTAGGGGATCTTAACTATGGCTACACCTTC,CASSEILGDLNYGYTF
-,TRBJ1-1,TRBV9,-,TGTGCCAGCAGCGCTGGAGGGAATTCGGACACTGAAGCTTTCTTT,CASSAGGNSDTEAFF
TRBD2,TRBJ2-5,TRBV5-1,-,TGCGCCAGCAGCTCCCAAGTAAGCGGGGGCGTTCGGAGGACCCAGTACTTC,CASSSQVSGGVRRTQYF
TRBD2,TRBJ2-5,TRBV6-5,-,TGTGCCAGCAGCCCTAGCGGGAGTTTACAAGAGACCCAGTACTTC,CASSPSGSLQETQYF
-,TRBJ2-1,TRBV6-6,once,TGTGCCAGCAGTTTCGGGGAACCCAATGAGCAGTTCTTC,CASSFGEPNEQFF
-,TRBJ1-4,TRBV18,-,TGTGCCAGCTCACCAGGGACTCCAACTAATGAAAAACTGTTTTTT,CASSPGTPTNEKLFF
TRBD1,TRBJ2-7,TRBV5-4,-,TGTGCCAGCAGCTACCGGGACAGGGGATATTTGCTCTACGAGCAGTACTTC,CASSYRDRGYLLYEQYF
-,TRBJ2-3,TRBV7-2,-,TGTGCCAGCAGCTCTTACTTGGGCACAGATACGCAGTATTTT,CASSSYLGTDTQYF
TRBD1,TRBJ2-7,TRBV6-5,-,TGTGCCAGCAGTAGGGACAGGGCGGGCGAGCAGTACTTC,CASSRDRAGEQYF
TRBD1,TRBJ2-1,TRBV30,-,TGTGCCTGGATGGACAGGGGGCGATATGAGCAGTTCTTC,CAWMDRGRYEQFF
-,TRBJ2-5,TRBV7-9,-,TGTGCCAGCAGCTCCCTATCGGGAGCCCAAGAGACCCAGTACTTC,CASSSLSGAQETQYF
-,TRBJ2-1,TRBV18,-,TGTGCCAGCTCACCGCGAGGGAGCTCCTACAATGAGCAGTTCTTC,CASSPRGSSYNEQFF